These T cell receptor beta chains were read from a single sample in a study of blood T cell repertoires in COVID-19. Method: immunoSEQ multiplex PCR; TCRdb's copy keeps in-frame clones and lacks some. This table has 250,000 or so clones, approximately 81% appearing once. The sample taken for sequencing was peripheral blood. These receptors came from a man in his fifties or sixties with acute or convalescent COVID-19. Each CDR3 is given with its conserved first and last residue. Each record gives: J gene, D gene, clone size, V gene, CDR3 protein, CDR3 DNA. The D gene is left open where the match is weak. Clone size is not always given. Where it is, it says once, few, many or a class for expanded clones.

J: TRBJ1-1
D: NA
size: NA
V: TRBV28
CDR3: CASRPGGIRNTEAFF
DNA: TGTGCCAGCAGGCCGGGGGGGATCCGGAACACTGAAGCTTTCTTT

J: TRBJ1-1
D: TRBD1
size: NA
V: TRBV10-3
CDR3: CAISERGDRGTRNTEAFF
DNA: TGTGCCATCAGTGAGAGGGGAGACAGGGGAACGAGGAACACTGAAGCTTTCTTT

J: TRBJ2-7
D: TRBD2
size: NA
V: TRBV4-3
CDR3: CASSQALADPYEQYF
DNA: TGCGCCAGCAGCCAAGCGCTAGCGGATCCCTACGAGCAGTACTTC

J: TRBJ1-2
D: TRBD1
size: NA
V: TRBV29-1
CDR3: CSVEDLGQGGAYGYTF
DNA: TGCAGCGTTGAAGATCTCGGACAGGGGGGCGCCTATGGCTACACCTTC

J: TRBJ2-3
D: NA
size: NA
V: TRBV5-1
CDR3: CASSLGQSSTDTQYF
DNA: TGCGCCAGCAGCTTGGGTCAGTCTAGCACAGATACGCAGTATTTT

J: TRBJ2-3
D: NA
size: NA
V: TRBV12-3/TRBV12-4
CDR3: CASTRADTQYF
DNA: TGTGCCAGCACCCGGGCAGATACGCAGTATTTT

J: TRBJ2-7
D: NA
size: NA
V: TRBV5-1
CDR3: CASSPRAGFYEQYF
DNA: TGCGCCAGCAGCCCCAGAGCGGGCTTTTACGAGCAGTACTTC

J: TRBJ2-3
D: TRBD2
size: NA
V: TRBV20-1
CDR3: CSASGGRAGLDTQYF
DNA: TGCAGTGCTAGTGGCGGGAGGGCTGGTTTAGATACGCAGTATTTT

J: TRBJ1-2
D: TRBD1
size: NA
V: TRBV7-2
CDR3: CASSRGQRYGYTF
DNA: TGTGCCAGCAGCAGGGGACAGCGATATGGCTACACCTTC

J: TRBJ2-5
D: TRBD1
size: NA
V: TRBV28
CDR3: CASSLGQGRETQYF
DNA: TGTGCCAGCAGCTTGGGACAGGGAAGGGAGACCCAGTACTTC

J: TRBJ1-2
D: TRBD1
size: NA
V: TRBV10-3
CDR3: CAISEPGQGHGYTF
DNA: TGTGCCATCAGCGAGCCGGGACAGGGGCATGGCTACACCTTC

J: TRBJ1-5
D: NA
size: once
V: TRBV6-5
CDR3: CASRASAGQPQHF
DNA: TGTGCCAGCAGAGCATCCGCGGGGCAGCCCCAGCATTTT

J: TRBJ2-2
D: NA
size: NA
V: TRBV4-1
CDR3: CASSQVFAGELFF
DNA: TGCGCCAGCAGCCAAGTATTCGCCGGGGAGCTGTTTTTT

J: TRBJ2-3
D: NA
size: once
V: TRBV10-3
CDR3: CAISEVKRLTDTQYF
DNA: TGTGCCATCAGTGAGGTAAAGAGGCTCACAGATACGCAGTATTTT

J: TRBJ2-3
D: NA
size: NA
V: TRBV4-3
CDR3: CASSQGGGGGSTDTQYF
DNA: TGCGCCAGCAGCCAAGGGGGGGGCGGCGGTTCCACAGATACGCAGTATTTT

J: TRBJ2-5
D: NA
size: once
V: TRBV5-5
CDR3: CASSFADYQETQYF
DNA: TGTGCCAGCAGCTTCGCCGACTACCAAGAGACCCAGTACTTC

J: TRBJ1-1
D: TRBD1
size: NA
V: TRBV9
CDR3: CASSVGTRGPYTEAFF
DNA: TGTGCCAGCAGCGTAGGGACCAGGGGGCCGTACACTGAAGCTTTCTTT

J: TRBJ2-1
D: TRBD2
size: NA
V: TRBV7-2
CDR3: CASGGLAVWNEQFF
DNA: TGTGCCAGCGGCGGCCTAGCGGTCTGGAATGAGCAGTTCTTC

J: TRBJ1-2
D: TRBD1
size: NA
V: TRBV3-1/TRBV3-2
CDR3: CASSQADRDYYGYTF
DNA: TGTGCCAGCAGCCAAGCCGACAGGGATTACTATGGCTACACCTTC

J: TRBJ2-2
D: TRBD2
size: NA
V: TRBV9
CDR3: CASSVPGLAANTGELFF
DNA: TGTGCCAGCAGCGTCCCGGGACTAGCGGCGAACACCGGGGAGCTGTTTTTT

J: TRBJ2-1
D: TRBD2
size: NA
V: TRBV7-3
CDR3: CASSFNSGRATNEQFF
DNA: TGTGCCAGCAGCTTCAATAGCGGGAGGGCCACGAATGAGCAGTTCTTC

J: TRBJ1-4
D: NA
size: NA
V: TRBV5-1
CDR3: CASSFEAVGEKLFF
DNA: TGCGCCAGCAGCTTTGAGGCCGTGGGTGAAAAACTGTTTTTT

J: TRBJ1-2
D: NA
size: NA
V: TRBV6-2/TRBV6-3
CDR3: CASSYRRGTNYGYTF
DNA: TGTGCCAGCAGTTATCGCCGGGGGACTAACTATGGCTACACCTTC

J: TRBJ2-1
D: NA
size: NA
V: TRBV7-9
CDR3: CASSQLENEQFF
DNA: TGTGCCAGCAGCCAACTAGAAAATGAGCAGTTCTTC

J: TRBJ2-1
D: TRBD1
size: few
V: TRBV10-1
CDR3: CASSERSTGGYNEQFF
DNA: TGCGCCAGCAGTGAGAGGTCGACAGGGGGCTACAATGAGCAGTTCTTC

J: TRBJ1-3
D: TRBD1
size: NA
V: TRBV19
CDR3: CASRGRGLTGNTIYF
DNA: TGTGCCAGTAGGGGCAGGGGGCTGACTGGAAACACCATATATTTT

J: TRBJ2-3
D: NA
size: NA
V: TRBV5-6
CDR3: CASSLRVAGTDTQYF
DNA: TGTGCCAGCAGCCTCCGGGTAGCGGGCACAGATACGCAGTATTTT

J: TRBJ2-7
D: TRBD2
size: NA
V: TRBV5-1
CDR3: CARYSSGRARYEQYF
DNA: TGCGCCAGGTACTCTAGCGGGAGGGCCCGGTACGAGCAGTACTTC

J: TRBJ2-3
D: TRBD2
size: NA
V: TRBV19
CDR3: CASGTSGISSDTQYF
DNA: TGTGCCAGTGGGACTAGCGGGATTAGCTCAGATACGCAGTATTTT

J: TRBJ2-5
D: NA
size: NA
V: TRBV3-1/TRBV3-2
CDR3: CASSQLRGTQETQYF
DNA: TGTGCCAGCAGCCAGCTCCGCGGGACCCAAGAGACCCAGTACTTC

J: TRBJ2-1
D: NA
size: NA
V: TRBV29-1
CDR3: CSVLRRQSYNEQFF
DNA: TGCAGCGTTCTCCGCAGGCAGTCCTACAATGAGCAGTTCTTC

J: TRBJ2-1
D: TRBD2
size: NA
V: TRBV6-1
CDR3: CASSVLASGGGNEQFF
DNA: TGTGCCAGCAGTGTCCTTGCCAGCGGGGGGGGAAATGAGCAGTTCTTC

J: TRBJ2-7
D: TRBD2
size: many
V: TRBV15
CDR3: CATSRDHGGAGEQYF
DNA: TGTGCCACCAGCAGAGATCACGGGGGAGCGGGAGAGCAGTACTTC

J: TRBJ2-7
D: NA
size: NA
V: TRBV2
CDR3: CASSEAVGVRYF
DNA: TGTGCCAGCAGTGAAGCGGTAGGGGTGAGGTACTTC

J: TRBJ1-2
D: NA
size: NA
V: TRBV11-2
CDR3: CASSPSLASYGYTF
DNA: TGTGCCAGCAGCCCATCACTCGCGAGCTATGGCTACACCTTC

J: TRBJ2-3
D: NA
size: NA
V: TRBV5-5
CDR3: CASSLRFALARDTQYF
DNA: TGTGCCAGCAGCTTGAGGTTTGCCCTAGCTAGGGATACGCAGTATTTT

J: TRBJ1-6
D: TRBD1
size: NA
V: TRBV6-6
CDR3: CASRVGQGNSPLHF
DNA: TGTGCCAGCAGAGTCGGACAGGGAAATTCACCCCTCCACTTT

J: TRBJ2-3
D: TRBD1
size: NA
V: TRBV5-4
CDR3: CASNRGMADTQYF
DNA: TGTGCCAGCAACAGGGGGATGGCAGATACGCAGTATTTT

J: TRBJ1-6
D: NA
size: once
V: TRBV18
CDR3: CASSPPSSYNSPLHF
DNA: TGTGCCAGCTCACCACCCAGCTCCTATAATTCACCCCTCCACTTT

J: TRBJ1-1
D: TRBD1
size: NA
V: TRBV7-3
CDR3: CASSAGQGNTEAFF
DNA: TGTGCCAGCAGCGCCGGACAGGGGAACACTGAAGCTTTCTTT

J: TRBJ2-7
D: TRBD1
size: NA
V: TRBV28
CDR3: CASRGTGGSKGEQYF
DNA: TGTGCCAGCAGAGGGACAGGGGGCTCCAAGGGGGAGCAGTACTTC